Listed below are T cell receptor beta chains from one sample, sequenced in a study of blood T cells in healthy people across ages. TCRdb ran MiXCR on the 5' RACE reads and lists one entry per CDR3 protein. The data contain approximately 700,000 distinct CDR3 sequences, roughly 30% of them seen just once; the ten biggest clones take up approximately 15%. The material sequenced was blood. The receptors derive from a woman of 80 years or more in good health. Both conserved end residues are part of each CDR3. The D gene is left open where the match is weak. A clone size is listed for some rows: how often the clone was seen (once, few, many), or a class if it is expanded.

TRBJ2-3 | TRBV6-5 | . | many | CASSYSGGMEADTQYF | TGTGCCAGCAGTTACTCAGGGGGAATGGAAGCAGATACGCAGTATTTT
TRBJ2-3 | TRBV7-3 | . | once | CASSPRALGSSTDTQYF | TGTGCCAGCAGCCCTAGGGCCCTAGGGTCTAGCACAGATACGCAGTATTTT
TRBJ1-1 | TRBV5-1 | . | many | CASSLRHATISMNTEAFF | TGCGCCAGCAGCTTAAGACACGCCACCATTTCTATGAACACTGAAGCTTTCTTT
TRBJ1-2 | TRBV18 | . | many | CASSPPQVFYGYTF | TGTGCCAGCTCACCACCCCAGGTCTTCTATGGCTACACCTTC
TRBJ2-7 | TRBV7-2 | TRBD2 | many | CASSLVVAGGHEQYF | TGTGCCAGCAGCTTAGTAGTAGCGGGGGGACACGAGCAGTACTTC
TRBJ2-7 | TRBV9 | . | many | CASSVVPPGERSYEQYF | TGTGCCAGCAGCGTAGTCCCCCCGGGGGAGCGTTCCTACGAGCAGTACTTC
TRBJ2-7 | TRBV4-2 | TRBD2 | many | CASSQASSRGGNSYEQYF | TGTGCCAGCAGCCAAGCGAGCTCCCGCGGGGGGAACTCCTACGAGCAGTACTTC
TRBJ2-3 | TRBV6-6 | TRBD1 | many | CASSYDRATDTQYF | TGTGCCAGCAGTTACGACAGGGCTACAGATACGCAGTATTTT
TRBJ1-4 | TRBV29-1 | . | few | CSVQPATRPGEGINEKLFF | TGCAGCGTCCAACCAGCCACCCGGCCAGGGGAGGGGATTAATGAAAAACTGTTTTTT
TRBJ2-3 | TRBV12-3/TRBV12-4 | . | . | CASSLSVGPDAQYF | TGTGCCAGCAGTTTAAGCGTGGGCCCAGATGCGCAGTATTTT
TRBJ1-2 | TRBV6-2/TRBV6-3 | . | once | CASRLAVNYGYTF | TGTGCCAGCAGGTTGGCAGTCAACTATGGCTACACCTTC
TRBJ2-1 | TRBV12-3/TRBV12-4 | TRBD2 | many | CASSLGRARRPYEQFF | TGTGCCAGCAGTTTGGGGAGGGCACGGCGGCCTTATGAGCAGTTCTTC
TRBJ2-7 | TRBV20-1 | TRBD2 | once | CSARKTSSYEQYF | TGCAGTGCTAGGAAGACTAGCAGCTACGAGCAGTACTTC
TRBJ2-1 | TRBV20-1 | TRBD2 | few | CSARDLRSGSANNEQFF | TGCAGTGCTAGAGATTTAAGGAGCGGGAGTGCCAACAATGAGCAGTTCTTC
TRBJ1-6 | TRBV3-1 | . | many | CASSQVRVAQGNSPLHF | TGTGCCAGCAGCCAAGTAAGAGTTGCACAGGGTAATTCACCCCTCCACTTT
TRBJ1-2 | TRBV18 | . | many | CASSPSVGAGYGYTF | TGTGCCAGCTCACCCAGTGTGGGGGCTGGCTATGGCTACACCTTC
TRBJ2-6 | TRBV18 | TRBD1 | few | CASSSRQGTGANVLTF | TGTGCCAGCTCATCACGACAGGGGACTGGGGCCAACGTCCTGACTTTC
TRBJ1-2 | TRBV3-1 | . | once | CVSSRRGNGYTF | TGTGTCAGCAGCCGCAGGGGCAATGGCTACACCTTC
TRBJ1-1 | TRBV10-3 | . | many | CAISKGGTEAFF | TGTGCCATCAGTAAAGGAGGGACTGAAGCTTTCTTT
TRBJ2-7 | TRBV28 | . | . | CASSLLEAGDRREQYF | TGTGCCAGCAGTTTATTGGAGGCAGGGGATCGGCGCGAGCAGTACTTC
TRBJ1-1 | TRBV12-3/TRBV12-4 | . | . | CASREEGVNTEAFF | TGTGCCAGCAGGGAGGAAGGAGTGAACACTGAAGCTTTCTTT
TRBJ2-7 | TRBV30 | TRBD1 | many | CAWSAGTAKTYEQYF | TGTGCCTGGAGTGCCGGGACAGCCAAAACCTACGAGCAGTACTTC
TRBJ2-5 | TRBV6-4 | TRBD2 | few | CASSEGTSGLQYF | TGTGCCAGCAGTGAAGGGACTAGCGGCCTCCAGTACTTC
TRBJ2-5 | TRBV4-2 | . | . | CASSQVRGGTETQYF | TGTGCCAGCAGCCAAGTCCGCGGGGGCACAGAGACCCAGTACTTC
TRBJ1-6 | TRBV10-3 | . | few | CAISGGNSPLHF | TGTGCCATCAGTGGAGGTAATTCACCCCTCCACTTT
TRBJ2-6 | TRBV6-4 | . | few | CASSDSHSGANVLTF | TGTGCCAGCAGTGACTCGCACTCTGGGGCCAACGTCCTGACTTTC
TRBJ1-6 | TRBV9 | TRBD1 | few | CASSVEPGTRDSSPLHF | TGTGCCAGCAGCGTAGAGCCAGGGACAAGGGACAGCTCACCCCTCCACTTT
TRBJ1-1 | TRBV28 | . | . | CASSLSMGVTEAFF | TGTGCCAGCAGTTTGAGCATGGGGGTAACTGAAGCTTTCTTT
TRBJ2-3 | TRBV7-2 | . | many | CASSPIGDTQYF | TGTGCCAGCAGCCCCATCGGAGATACGCAGTATTTT
TRBJ2-1 | TRBV7-9 | . | many | CASSLEIRPPEPGSYNEQFF | TGTGCCAGCAGCTTAGAGATAAGACCCCCGGAACCGGGCTCCTACAATGAGCAGTTCTTC
TRBJ2-7 | TRBV12-3/TRBV12-4 | TRBD1 | many | CASSLFRDRGNEQYF | TGTGCCAGCAGTTTGTTCCGGGACAGGGGGAACGAGCAGTACTTC
TRBJ1-1 | TRBV30 | . | few | CAWRVSGSREAFF | TGTGCCTGGAGGGTATCAGGGTCGCGTGAAGCTTTCTTT
TRBJ2-7 | TRBV27 | . | many | CASRDPYEQYF | TGTGCCAGCAGGGATCCCTACGAGCAGTACTTC
TRBJ1-5 | TRBV4-2 | . | few | CASSQDSNSNQPQHF | TGTGCCAGCAGCCAAGACAGCAATAGCAATCAGCCCCAGCATTTT
TRBJ1-1 | TRBV9 | . | many | CASSPGTSDTEAFF | TGTGCCAGCAGCCCCGGGACATCAGACACTGAAGCTTTCTTT
TRBJ1-5 | TRBV15 | TRBD1 | . | CATSLDREKPQHF | TGTGCCACCAGCCTAGACAGGGAAAAGCCCCAGCATTTT
TRBJ2-1 | TRBV29-1 | . | . | CSGQGGGNEQFF | TGCAGCGGTCAGGGGGGGGGCAATGAGCAGTTCTTC
TRBJ1-2 | TRBV4-3 | . | many | CASSQDRNGGCGYTF | TGCGCCAGCAGCCAAGATAGAAATGGGGGGTGTGGCTACACCTTC
TRBJ2-5 | TRBV27 | . | many | CASRTRGGGTQYF | TGTGCCAGCAGAACAAGGGGTGGGGGGACCCAGTACTTC
TRBJ2-1 | TRBV2 | . | few | CASRDDRSYNEQFF | TGTGCCAGCAGGGACGACAGGTCCTACAATGAGCAGTTCTTC
TRBJ2-5 | TRBV6-5 | TRBD2 | many | CASSYGQRGNQETQYF | TGTGCCAGCAGTTACGGCCAGCGGGGGAACCAAGAGACCCAGTACTTC
TRBJ2-7 | TRBV4-3 | . | many | CASSPSPQYSYEQYF | TGCGCCAGCAGCCCGTCCCCACAGTACTCCTACGAGCAGTACTTC
TRBJ2-6 | TRBV25-1 | . | many | CASTPDVSSGANVLTF | TGTGCCAGCACCCCGGACGTAAGCTCTGGGGCCAACGTCCTGACTTTC
TRBJ2-5 | TRBV7-2 | . | many | CASSLWVGGETQYF | TGTGCCAGCAGCTTATGGGTAGGGGGAGAGACCCAGTACTTC
TRBJ1-1 | TRBV20-1 | TRBD1 | few | CIPGGGKNTEAFF | TGCATCCCCGGAGGGGGCAAGAACACTGAAGCTTTCTTT
TRBJ1-2 | TRBV5-1 | TRBD1 | many | CASSLEQGNNYGYTF | TGCGCCAGCAGCTTGGAACAGGGGAATAACTATGGCTACACCTTC
TRBJ2-1 | TRBV7-2 | . | many | CASSFRGPGLGGLNEQFF | TGTGCCAGCAGCTTCAGGGGTCCGGGACTAGGGGGCCTCAATGAGCAGTTCTTC
TRBJ1-5 | TRBV6-1 | . | . | CASSDSQYQPRHF | TGTGCCAGCAGTGATTCTCAATATCAGCCCCGGCATTTT
TRBJ1-1 | TRBV5-6 | . | many | CASSFVGQGLNTEAFF | TGTGCCAGCAGCTTTGTTGGCCAGGGCCTAAACACTGAAGCTTTCTTT
TRBJ2-3 | TRBV4-3 | . | . | CASSQDQGPSDTQYF | TGCGCCAGCAGCCAAGATCAGGGCCCCTCAGATACGCAGTATTTT
TRBJ1-5 | TRBV6-1 | . | . | CASSEATTTRGQPQHF | TGTGCCAGCAGTGAAGCGACGACAACCCGGGGTCAGCCCCAGCATTTT
TRBJ2-7 | TRBV2 | . | few | CASRNHYEQYF | TGTGCCAGCAGAAACCACTACGAGCAGTACTTC
TRBJ2-3 | TRBV2 | TRBD1 | . | CASTTGGSTDTQYF | TGTGCCAGCACGACAGGGGGTAGCACAGATACGCAGTATTTT